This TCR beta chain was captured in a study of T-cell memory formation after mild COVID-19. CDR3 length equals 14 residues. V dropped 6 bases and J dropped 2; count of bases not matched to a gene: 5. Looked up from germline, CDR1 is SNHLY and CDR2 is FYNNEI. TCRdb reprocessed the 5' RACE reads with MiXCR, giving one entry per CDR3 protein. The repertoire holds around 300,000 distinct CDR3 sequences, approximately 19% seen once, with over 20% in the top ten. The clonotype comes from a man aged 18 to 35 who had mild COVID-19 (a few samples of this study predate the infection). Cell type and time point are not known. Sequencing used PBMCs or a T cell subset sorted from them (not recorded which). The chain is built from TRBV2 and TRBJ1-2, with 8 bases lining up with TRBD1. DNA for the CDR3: TGTGCCAGCAGCGGGGACAGGAGAAACTATGGCTACACCTTC. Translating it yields CASSGDRRNYGYTF.